These 15 T cell receptor beta chains were all obtained from the same sample, sequenced in a study of CD8+ T cells in alopecia areata. cDNA serving as the sequencing template came from extracted, reverse transcribed RNA. The method was immunoSEQ multiplex PCR; TCRdb's version includes in-frame clones alone and lacks a portion of them. The sample consists of about 200,000 clones, more than 45% of them appearing once. Treatment described: oral pan-JAK inhibitor, 5-10 mg twice daily. Sequenced material: CD4+ T cells sorted from blood, taken at week 24, from a patient treated with tofacitinib. The origin of the receptors is a human donor with alopecia areata.

The genes are TRBV28 and TRBJ2-1; 10 positions match TRBD2. The V and J ends lost 1 base and 8 bases, in that order; junction bases with no gene match: 8. The CDR3 is made up of 16 amino acids. In germline, CDR1 is MDHEN, CDR2 SYDVKM. The CDR3 DNA reads as TGTGCCAGCAGTTTATCTCCTAGCGGGAGTTGGGATGAGCAGTTCTTC. It encodes CASSLSPSGSWDEQFF.

The chain joins TRBV14 to TRBJ2-1, with unresolved D. Germline assignment: CDR1 SGHDN and CDR2 FVKESK. The V end was cut by 1 base, the J end by 9 bases, with 10 bases between. This CDR3 region has 13 residues. CDR3 coding DNA: TGTGCCAGCAGCCAAGGGGGTTTGAGTGAGCAGTTCTTC. Amino acid sequence: CASSQGGLSEQFF.

The V and J genes are TRBV19 and TRBJ1-4; D not certain. CDR1 and CDR2 from the germline V gene are LNHDA and SQIVND (reference sequence). The CDR3 spans 11 residues. Trimming left V 11 bases short and J 8 bases short, with 12 bases between. DNA of the CDR3: TGTGCCTGTCGGTCGAAAGAAAAACTGTTTTTT. Amino acids: CACRSKEKLFF.

The V and J genes are TRBV7-2 and TRBJ2-5; the match to TRBD1 covers 12 bases. Germline CDR1 SGHTA, CDR2 FQGNSA. V shed 5 bases and J 5 bases; nucleotides not matched to a gene: 6. This CDR3 region has 15 residues. CDR3: CASSIGTGGRETQYF. The CDR3 nucleotides read TGTGCCAGCAGCATCGGGACAGGGGGCCGGGAGACCCAGTACTTC.

This clone has more than one count but fewer than ten. The chain recombines TRBV7-9 with TRBJ2-7; D possibly matches TRBD1 or TRBD2 (5 bases each). Germline CDR1 SEHNR, CDR2 FQNEAQ (reference sequence). Deletions cut 5 bases from V and 6 bases from J, with 20 bases between. This CDR3 spans 15 amino acids. As DNA, the CDR3 is TGTGCCAGCAGCCAAGGTTATCTAGGGACGCGCGAGCAGTACTTC. Translating it yields CASSQGYLGTREQYF.

CDR3: CASSLEGGRGYEQYF. The CDR3 DNA reads as TGCGCCAGCAGCTTGGAAGGAGGGAGAGGTTACGAGCAGTACTTC. V is TRBV5-1 and J is TRBJ2-7, with D tentatively TRBD2 (6 bases). This CDR3 region has 15 residues. Germline values: CDR1 SGHRS, CDR2 YFSETQ. Trimming pared 0 bases from V and 4 bases from J, leaving 14 bases between.

This chain connects TRBV7-2 to TRBJ1-5; 7 nucleotides match TRBD1. This CDR3 region has 16 residues. The germline V gene encodes CDR1 SGHTA and CDR2 FQGNSA. The V gene end was trimmed by 5 bases and the J gene end by 0 bases; junction bases not matched to a gene: 7. Here the CDR3 reads CASSARQGYSNQPQHF. The DNA of the CDR3 is TGTGCCAGCAGCGCAAGACAGGGATATAGCAATCAGCCCCAGCATTTT.

The chain is built from TRBV15 and TRBJ2-3, with 7 bases fitting TRBD2. The CDR3 runs 15 residues. Germline V gene data show CDR1 as LNHNV and CDR2 as YYDKDF (reference sequence). V shed 0 bases, J shed 8 bases, and the junction held 8 bases outside the gene matches. CDR3: CATSREGDGGSTQYF. In DNA form, the CDR3 reads TGTGCCACCAGCAGAGAAGGGGACGGGGGGAGTACGCAGTATTTT. Variable domain in full (rest from reference TRBV15 and TRBJ2-3): DAMVIQNPRYQVTQFGKPVTLSCSQTLNHNVMYWYQQKSSQAPKLLFHYYDKDFNNEADTPDNFQSRRPNTSFCFLDIRSPGLGDTAMYLCATSREGDGGSTQYFGPGTRLTVL.

This sequence joins TRBV7-3 and TRBJ2-5; D possibly corresponds to TRBD1 (6 bases). V gave up 5 bases and J gave up 4 bases, with 14 bases separating them. Germline V lookup: CDR1 SGHTA, CDR2 FQGTGA. The CDR3 extends over 14 amino acids. The chain's CDR3 is CASSEGVPTETQYF. The CDR3 DNA is TGTGCCAGCAGCGAGGGGGTACCAACAGAGACCCAGTACTTC.

This clone was detected only a few times. The V call is TRBV7-9, the J call TRBJ2-6, with 9 bases identical to TRBD1. CDR1 is SEHNR, CDR2 FQNEAQ, per germline (reference sequence). The CDR3 has 18 amino acids. V trimming: 5 bases; J trimming: 0 bases; junction bases outside the gene matches: 8. DNA of the CDR3: TGTGCCAGCAGCACCGGGACAGGGACTTTCTCTGGGGCCAACGTCCTGACTTTC. Its translation is CASSTGTGTFSGANVLTF.

The chain combines TRBV29-1 with TRBJ2-2; D is unclear. The CDR3 consists of 15 residues. Trimming took off 2 bases at V and 4 bases at J, with 14 bases between the two ends. In germline, CDR1 is SQVTM, CDR2 ANQGSEA. Written as DNA, the CDR3 is TGCAGCGTTGAAACCGTAGGCGTTAGCACCGGGGAGCTGTTTTTT. As protein: CSVETVGVSTGELFF.

J is TRBJ1-1 and V is TRBV18; D remains unclear. V shed 5 bases and J shed 1 base, with 11 bases lying between them. The CDR3 covers 14 residues. Germline-derived CDR1 and CDR2 are KGHSH and LQKENI. The CDR3 region has the DNA TGTGCCAGCTCAGGTACTCAAGAGAACACTGAAGCTTTCTTT. Translated, it gives CASSGTQENTEAFF.

This chain joins TRBV19 and TRBJ2-2; TRBD2 aligns across 12 bases. Germline lookup yields CDR1 LNHDA and CDR2 SQIVND (reference sequence). The CDR3 covers 15 residues. V lost 9 bases and J lost 5; bases outside the gene matches: 7. In DNA form, the CDR3 reads TGTGCCAGCATACTAGCGGGAGGATTTACCGGGGAGCTGTTTTTT. It codes for CASILAGGFTGELFF.

The rearrangement uses TRBV2 and TRBJ2-7, with D perhaps matching TRBD1 (5 bases). CDR1 and CDR2 from the germline V gene are SNHLY and FYNNEI. The ends were cut back, 3 bases at V and 2 bases at J, with 11 bases in the middle. This CDR3 region has 14 residues. DNA of the CDR3: TGTGCCAGCAGTGAGTCAGGGAACCCCTACGAGCAGTACTTC. Encoded protein: CASSESGNPYEQYF.

The gene calls are TRBV25-1 and TRBJ1-2, with D uncertain. Germline V CDR1 and CDR2: MGHDK, SYGVNS. The CDR3 consists of 12 residues. The V and J ends lost 8 bases and 3 bases respectively, with 10 bases between them. The CDR3 reads CASQGSYYGYTF. In DNA, the CDR3 is TGTGCCAGCCAAGGTAGTTACTATGGCTACACCTTC.